This T cell receptor beta chain was observed in a study of human T cells and chemical hapten exposure. For the study at large: Patch tests applied 0.01% DPC to the upper back and were scored after 6 days. Study-level findings and limits: There were significantly more large CDR3 similarity clusters among expanded TCRs than among controls.

TCRdb re-derived calls from the RACE reads in MiXCR, one entry per CDR3 protein. The repertoire holds nearly 350,000 distinct CDR3 sequences, with approximately 6.3% as singletons. CDR3 length equals 13 residues. V shed 10 bases, J shed 5 bases, and the junction held 8 bases outside the gene matches. Germline CDR1 reads SGHVS; CDR2 reads FQNEAQ. On this clonotype itself: Its antigen is not identified.

Sample time point: patch test 1, 2 weeks after DPC sensitization. Regarding treatment: therapeutic diphenylcyclopropenone sensitization with weekly scalp DPC. The sample was whole blood, taken in connection with sensitization to the hapten diphenylcyclopropenone (DPC). This receptor was obtained from a woman aged 18 to 35 with alopecia areata. Some clones in this sample may be carry-over from other donors' samples. The V and J genes are TRBV7-8 and TRBJ2-1; 7 nucleotides agree with TRBD2. This CDR3 reads CATQRGLDNEQFF. Written as DNA, the CDR3 is TGTGCCACCCAGCGGGGTTTAGACAATGAGCAGTTCTTC.